The present T cell receptor beta chain was sequenced within a study of identical twins. Study observations and caveats: The study based its conclusions on cross-sectional statistical analysis and did not follow the same donors. Twin pairs' shared out-of-frame alpha sequences were enriched in low generation probability.

TCRdb itself ran the 5' RACE reads through MiXCR, one entry per CDR3 protein. Among 350,000 to 600,000 distinct CDR3 sequences listed, 13% to 15% were seen once. The sample holds a few counts of this clonotype. Its specificity is unknown. These same records also appear under a second study, on yellow fever vaccine responses in identical twins. As reported in that work: Twins' vaccine T cell responses reportedly seemed partly convergent and partly personalized.

The sequence was obtained from a woman under 30 in good health. The sequenced sample consisted of CD4+ T cells sorted from blood.

The CDR3 DNA is TGTGCCAGCAGTGAGGTGAGGGGGGTTAATGAGCAGTTCTTC. Protein sequence: CASSEVRGVNEQFF. The J gene is TRBJ2-1, the V gene TRBV2; possibly TRBD1 or TRBD2 for D (6 bases each). The CDR3 is 14 residues long. V shed 3 bases and J shed 7 bases, with 13 bases lying between them. Germline V gene lookup returns CDR1 SNHLY and CDR2 FYNNEI.